One T cell receptor (beta chain) is described in this entry. This record comes from a study of T-cell reconstitution after alpha-beta-depleted transplantation in children. This sample's TCRbeta library carried unique molecular identifier barcodes. TCRdb passed the PCR reads through MiXCR, listing each CDR3 protein once. There are around 700,000 distinct CDR3 sequences in the sample; around 13% occur only once, and about 0.77% lies in the top ten. The CDR3 length is 15 residues. Trimming removed 4 bases at V and 7 bases at J, with 18 bases between. CDR1 SGDLS and CDR2 YYNGEE come from the germline V gene.

This clonotype originated in a girl aged 2 to 10 with congenital amegakaryocytic thrombocytopenia, due to receive a stem cell transplant. Specimen: PBMCs, collected before TCRalphabeta/CD19-depleted stem cell transplant. This chain uses TRBV9 with TRBJ2-1; D is ambiguous. CDR3 sequence (DNA): TGTGCCAGCAGCCCAGGACCCACGCGAAATAATGAGCAGTTCTTC. Translated: CASSPGPTRNNEQFF.